This TCR beta chain originates from a study of patients and donors after allogeneic stem cell transplantation. Germline CDR1 reads SGHRS; CDR2 reads YFSETQ. The CDR3 is 15 amino acids. Losses at the gene ends were 7 bases for V and 8 bases for J; bases not matched to a gene: 12. There are a few counts of this clonotype. TCRdb reprocessed the RT-PCR reads with MiXCR, giving one entry per CDR3 protein. The sample records about 960,000 distinct CDR3 sequences, about a sixth being singletons. The chain joins TRBV5-1 to TRBJ2-1; TRBD1 matches 10 bases. The sequenced sample was blood, either unsorted or a sorted T cell fraction (not recorded which). This clonotype originated in a human donor who was either an allogeneic HSCT recipient or a stem cell or donor lymphocyte infusion donor (not recorded which). It is not recorded whose cells these are; they may come from a transplant donor. CDR3 sequence: CASGDRGQGFDEQFF. CDR3 sequence (DNA): TGCGCCAGCGGAGACAGGGGGCAGGGTTTCGATGAGCAGTTCTTC.